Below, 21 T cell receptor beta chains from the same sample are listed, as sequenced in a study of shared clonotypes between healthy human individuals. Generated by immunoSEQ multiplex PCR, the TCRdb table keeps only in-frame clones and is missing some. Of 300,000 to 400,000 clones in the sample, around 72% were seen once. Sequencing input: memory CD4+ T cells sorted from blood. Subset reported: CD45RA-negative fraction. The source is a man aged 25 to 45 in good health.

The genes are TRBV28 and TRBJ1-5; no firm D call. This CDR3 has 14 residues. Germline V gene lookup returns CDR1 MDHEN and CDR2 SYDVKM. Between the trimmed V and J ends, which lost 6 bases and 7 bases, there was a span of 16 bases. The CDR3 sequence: CASSLRGYRQPQHF. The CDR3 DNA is TGTGCCAGCAGCTTGCGGGGTTATCGACAGCCCCAGCATTTT.

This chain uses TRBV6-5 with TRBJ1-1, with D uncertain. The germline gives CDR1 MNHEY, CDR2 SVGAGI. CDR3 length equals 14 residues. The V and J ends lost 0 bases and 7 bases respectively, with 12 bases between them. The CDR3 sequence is CASSYSKLVSEAFF. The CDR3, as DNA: TGTGCCAGCAGTTACTCGAAACTCGTCAGTGAAGCTTTCTTT.

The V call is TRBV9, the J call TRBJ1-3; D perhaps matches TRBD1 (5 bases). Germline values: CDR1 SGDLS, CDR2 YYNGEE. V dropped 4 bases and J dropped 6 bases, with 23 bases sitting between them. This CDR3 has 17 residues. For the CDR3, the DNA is TGTGCCAGCAGCCCCAACCCGGGACTCCAACCCCCAAACACCATATATTTT. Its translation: CASSPNPGLQPPNTIYF.

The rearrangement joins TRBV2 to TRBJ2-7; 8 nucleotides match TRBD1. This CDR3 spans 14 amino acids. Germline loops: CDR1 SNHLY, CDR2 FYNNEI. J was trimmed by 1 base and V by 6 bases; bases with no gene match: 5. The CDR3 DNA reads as TGTGCCAGCAGGACACAGGGGGGATCCTACGAGCAGTACTTC. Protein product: CASRTQGGSYEQYF.

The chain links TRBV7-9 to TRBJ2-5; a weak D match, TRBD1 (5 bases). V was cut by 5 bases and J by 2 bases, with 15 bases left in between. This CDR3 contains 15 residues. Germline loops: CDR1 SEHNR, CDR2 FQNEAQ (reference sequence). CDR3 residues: CASSDDRGIQETQYF. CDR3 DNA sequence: TGTGCCAGCAGCGACGACAGAGGAATTCAAGAGACCCAGTACTTC.

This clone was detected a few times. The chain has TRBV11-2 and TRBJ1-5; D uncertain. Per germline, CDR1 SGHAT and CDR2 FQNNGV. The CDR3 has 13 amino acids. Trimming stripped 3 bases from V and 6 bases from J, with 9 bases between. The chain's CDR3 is CASSFGKGQPQHF. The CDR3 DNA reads TGTGCCAGCAGCTTCGGCAAGGGTCAGCCCCAGCATTTT. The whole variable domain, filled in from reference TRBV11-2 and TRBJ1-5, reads EAGVAQSPRYKIIEKRQSVAFWCNPISGHATLYWYQQILGQGPKLLIQFQNNGVVDDSQLPKDRFSAERLKGVDSTLKIQPAKLEDSAVYLCASSFGKGQPQHFGDGTRLSIL.

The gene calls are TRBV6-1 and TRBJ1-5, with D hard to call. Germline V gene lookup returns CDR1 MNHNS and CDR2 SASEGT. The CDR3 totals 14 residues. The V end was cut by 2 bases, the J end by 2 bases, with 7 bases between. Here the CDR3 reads CASSEMAGNQPQHF. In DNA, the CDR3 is TGTGCCAGCAGTGAAATGGCGGGCAATCAGCCCCAGCATTTT.

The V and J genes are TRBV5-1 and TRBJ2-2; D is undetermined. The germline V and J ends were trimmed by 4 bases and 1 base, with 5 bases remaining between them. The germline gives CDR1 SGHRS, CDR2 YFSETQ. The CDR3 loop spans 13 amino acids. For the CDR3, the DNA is TGCGCCAGCAGCCTGGGGAACACCGGGGAGCTGTTTTTT. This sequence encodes CASSLGNTGELFF.

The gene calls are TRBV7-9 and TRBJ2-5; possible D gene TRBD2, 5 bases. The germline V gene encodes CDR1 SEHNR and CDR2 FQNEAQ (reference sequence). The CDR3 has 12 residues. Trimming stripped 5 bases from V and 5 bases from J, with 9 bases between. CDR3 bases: TGTGCCAGCAGCGGACGAGGGGAGACCCAGTACTTC. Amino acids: CASSGRGETQYF.

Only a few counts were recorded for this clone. DNA for the CDR3: TGTGCCAGTGGTGGGGAGACCCAGTACTTC. The encoded protein is CASGGETQYF. The chain has TRBV19 and TRBJ2-5; D is unclear. The CDR3 runs to 10 residues. Germline CDR1 is LNHDA and CDR2 is SQIVND (reference sequence). Trimming took off 8 bases at V and 5 bases at J, with 6 bases between the two ends.

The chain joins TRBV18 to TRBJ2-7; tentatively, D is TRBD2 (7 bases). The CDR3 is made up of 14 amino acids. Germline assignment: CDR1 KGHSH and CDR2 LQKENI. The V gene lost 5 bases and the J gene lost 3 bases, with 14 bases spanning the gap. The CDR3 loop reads CASSYGGRFYEQYF. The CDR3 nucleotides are TGTGCCAGCTCATACGGGGGGCGCTTCTACGAGCAGTACTTC.

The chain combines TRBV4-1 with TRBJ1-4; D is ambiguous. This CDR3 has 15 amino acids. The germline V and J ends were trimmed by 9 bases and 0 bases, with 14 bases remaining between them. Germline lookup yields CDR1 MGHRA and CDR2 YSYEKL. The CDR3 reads CASRSRATTNEKLFF. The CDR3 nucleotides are TGCGCCAGTAGGAGCCGGGCAACAACTAATGAAAAACTGTTTTTT.

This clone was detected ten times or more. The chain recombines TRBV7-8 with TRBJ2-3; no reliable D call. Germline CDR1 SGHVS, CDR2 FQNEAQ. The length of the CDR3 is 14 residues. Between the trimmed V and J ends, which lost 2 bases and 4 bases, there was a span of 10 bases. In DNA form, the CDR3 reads TGTGCCAGCAGCTTAAAAAGGGCTGCAGATACGCAGTATTTT. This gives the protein CASSLKRAADTQYF.

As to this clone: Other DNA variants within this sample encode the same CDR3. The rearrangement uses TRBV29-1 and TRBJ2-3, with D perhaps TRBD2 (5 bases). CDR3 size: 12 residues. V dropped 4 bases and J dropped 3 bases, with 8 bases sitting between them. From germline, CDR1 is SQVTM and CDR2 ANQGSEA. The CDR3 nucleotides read TGCAGCGTTGTTTGGAGGACAGATACGCAGTATTTT. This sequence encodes CSVVWRTDTQYF.

DNA for the CDR3: TGTGCCAGCAGCGTTAGCCCTAGCGGGCCCCAAGAGACCCAGTACTTC. Translation gives CASSVSPSGPQETQYF. The chain joins TRBV9 to TRBJ2-5; 8 positions match TRBD2. With 2 bases clipped from V and 1 base from J, the junction kept 7 bases outside the gene matches. Germline assignment: CDR1 SGDLS and CDR2 YYNGEE. The CDR3 is 16 amino acids.

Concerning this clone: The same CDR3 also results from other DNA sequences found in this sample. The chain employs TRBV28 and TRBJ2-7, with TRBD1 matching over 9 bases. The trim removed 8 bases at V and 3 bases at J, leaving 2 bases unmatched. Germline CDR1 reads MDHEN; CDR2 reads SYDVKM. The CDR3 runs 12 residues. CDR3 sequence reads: CASRQGVYEQYF. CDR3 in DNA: TGTGCCAGCCGACAGGGGGTCTACGAGCAGTACTTC.

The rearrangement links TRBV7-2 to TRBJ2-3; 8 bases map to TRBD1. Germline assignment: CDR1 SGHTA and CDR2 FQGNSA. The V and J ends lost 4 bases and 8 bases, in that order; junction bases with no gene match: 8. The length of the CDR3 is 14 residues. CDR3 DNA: TGTGCCAGCAGCTCGACAGGGGCGAGGGCTACGCAGTATTTT. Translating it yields CASSSTGARATQYF.

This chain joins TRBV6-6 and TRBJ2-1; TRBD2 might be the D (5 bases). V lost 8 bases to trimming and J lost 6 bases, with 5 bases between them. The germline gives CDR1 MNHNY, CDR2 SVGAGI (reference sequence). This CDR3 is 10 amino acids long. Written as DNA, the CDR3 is TGTGCCAGCGGGAGCAATGAGCAGTTCTTC. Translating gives CASGSNEQFF.

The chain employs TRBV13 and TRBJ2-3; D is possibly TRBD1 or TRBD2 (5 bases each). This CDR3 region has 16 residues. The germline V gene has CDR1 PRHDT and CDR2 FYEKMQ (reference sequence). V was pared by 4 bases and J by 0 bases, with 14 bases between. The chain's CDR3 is CASSSPGLLSTDTQYF. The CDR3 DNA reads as TGTGCCAGCAGCTCTCCGGGGCTACTGAGCACAGATACGCAGTATTTT.

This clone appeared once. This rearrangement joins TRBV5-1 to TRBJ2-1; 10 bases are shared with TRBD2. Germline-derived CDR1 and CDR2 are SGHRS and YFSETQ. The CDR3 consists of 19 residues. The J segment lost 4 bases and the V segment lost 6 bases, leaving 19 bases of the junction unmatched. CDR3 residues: CASTPLGTSEGTTYNEQFF. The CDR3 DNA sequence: TGCGCCAGCACCCCCCTGGGGACTAGCGAAGGCACGACTTACAATGAGCAGTTCTTC.

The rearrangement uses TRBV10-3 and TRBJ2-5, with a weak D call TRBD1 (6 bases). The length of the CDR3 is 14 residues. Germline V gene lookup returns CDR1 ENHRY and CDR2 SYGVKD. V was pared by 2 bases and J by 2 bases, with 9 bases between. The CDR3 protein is CAISERQEQETQYF. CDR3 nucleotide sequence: TGTGCCATCAGTGAGCGACAGGAACAAGAGACCCAGTACTTC.